This TCR beta chain was found in a study of human T cells and chemical hapten exposure. Notes on the study in general: Compared with pre-sensitization or healthy control sets, expanded TCRs clustered more.

V shed 2 bases, J shed 4 bases, and the junction held 7 bases outside the gene matches. Germline CDR1 and CDR2: MGHRA and YSYEKL. This CDR3 has 15 residues. This clonotype has just a few counts. Its cognate antigen is unknown. As for time point: pre-sensitization, week 0. Regarding treatment: therapeutic diphenylcyclopropenone sensitization with weekly scalp DPC. Each CDR3 protein gets one entry after TCRdb re-called the RACE reads with MiXCR. The sample lists tens of thousands of distinct CDR3 sequences; 8% to 10% were seen once. The V call is TRBV4-1, the J call TRBJ2-7, with TRBD1 matching over 8 bases. The receptor was derived from a middle-aged woman with alopecia areata. Some clones in this sample may be carry-over from other donors' samples. The source was whole blood, collected in connection with sensitization to the hapten diphenylcyclopropenone (DPC). The DNA of the CDR3 is TGCGCCAGCAGCCAACCCCGGACAGGGTCGTACGAGCAGTACTTC. Protein: CASSQPRTGSYEQYF.